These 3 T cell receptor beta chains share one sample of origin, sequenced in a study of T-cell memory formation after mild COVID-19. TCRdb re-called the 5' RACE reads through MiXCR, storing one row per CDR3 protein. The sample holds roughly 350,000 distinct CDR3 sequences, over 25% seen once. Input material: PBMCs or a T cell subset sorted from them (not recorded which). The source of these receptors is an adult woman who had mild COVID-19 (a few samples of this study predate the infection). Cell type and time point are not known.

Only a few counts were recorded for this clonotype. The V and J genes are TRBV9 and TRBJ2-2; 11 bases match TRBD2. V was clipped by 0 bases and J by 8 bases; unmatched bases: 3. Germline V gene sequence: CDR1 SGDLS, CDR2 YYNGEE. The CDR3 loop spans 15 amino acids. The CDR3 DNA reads TGTGCCAGCAGCGTAGGACTAGCGGGACGTGGGGAGCTGTTTTTT. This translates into CASSVGLAGRGELFF.

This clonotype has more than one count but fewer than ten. CDR3 in amino acids: CASSVRGSPGTGELFF. The CDR3 DNA follows: TGTGCCAGCAGCGTCAGGGGGAGCCCGGGGACCGGGGAGCTGTTTTTT. V is TRBV9 and J is TRBJ2-2; 7 nucleotides agree with TRBD1. The junction had 9 bases not matched to a gene; V was cut back by 2 bases and J by 5 bases. Germline CDR1 SGDLS, CDR2 YYNGEE. CDR3 size: 16 residues.

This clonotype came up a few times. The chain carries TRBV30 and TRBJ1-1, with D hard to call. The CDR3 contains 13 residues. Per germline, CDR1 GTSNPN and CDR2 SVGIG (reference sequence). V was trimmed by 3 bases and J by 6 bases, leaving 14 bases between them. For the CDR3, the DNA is TGTGCCTGGAGCCCTAGCGGGGTCGCTGAAGCTTTCTTT. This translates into CAWSPSGVAEAFF.